The clone carrying this T cell receptor (beta chain) has at least ten counts. The antigen remains unidentified. Profiles of TCR beta VDJ and CDR3 were generated from a genomic DNA template. Using its own MiXCR run on the reads, TCRdb lists one record per CDR3 protein. The sample has around 190,000 distinct CDR3 sequences; over 60% are singletons. This sample is part of a study of CD8+CD57+ T cells in acquired aplastic anemia. General study findings and limits: With respect to CD8+ Simpson's diversity, patients and controls did not differ significantly.

This CDR3 region has 13 residues. The germline CDR1 and CDR2 sequences are SEHNR and FQNEAQ (reference sequence). The V gene lost 5 bases and the J gene lost 7 bases, with 15 bases spanning the gap. The origin of this receptor is a human donor in good health. The sequencing input was sorted CD4+, CD8+, or CD8+CD57+ T cells (not recorded which) from PBMCs. The chain employs TRBV7-9 and TRBJ2-7, with TRBD1 as a possible D gene (5 bases). The CDR3 bases are TGTGCCAGCAGCCCCGCCCAGGGATTTGAGCAGTACTTC. Translated: CASSPAQGFEQYF.